This T cell receptor beta chain was recovered during a study of identical twins. General study points: Instead of following the same donors, the conclusions were based on cross-sectional statistical analysis. Clonotypes of the beta chain that were abundant in cord blood carried fewer insertions (memory repertoires showed none).

V was cut by 6 bases and J by 5 bases, with 13 bases left in between. Germline V CDR1 and CDR2: MNHEY, SVGAGI. CDR3 length: 14 amino acids. A note on this clonotype: Its antigen remains unknown.

Template switching added a universal primer binding site, and final cDNA carried unique molecular identifiers. TCRdb reprocessed the 5' RACE reads with MiXCR, giving one entry per CDR3 protein. The repertoire holds about 530,000 distinct CDR3 sequences, 20% to 25% seen once, with about 0.5% in the top ten. The data were also submitted as part of a second study, on yellow fever vaccine responses in identical twins.

The chain recombines TRBV6-5 with TRBJ2-2; D may be TRBD1 (6 bases). Sequencing was performed on CD4+ T cells sorted from blood. The sequence derives from a woman younger than 35 in good health. The CDR3 here is CASSLQGDTGELFF. Here the CDR3 DNA reads TGTGCCAGCAGCTTACAGGGTGATACCGGGGAGCTGTTTTTT.